This T cell receptor (beta chain) was sequenced during a study of graft-versus-host responses after intestinal transplantation. Study summary: Uniformly, recipients were administered anti-thymocyte globulin induction with subsequent tacrolimus and steroids for around 3 years.

Overall study findings and caveats: Circulating GvH clone levels at their peak were associated with HvG declines (early post-transplant).

For this clone: Its specificity is not known.

The data were produced by immunoSEQ multiplex PCR, yet TCRdb's version contains in-frame clones alone and is incomplete. This table has 7,500 to 10,000 clones, approximately 89% appearing once. This TCR was sampled from a human patient who received an intestinal transplant, so some T cells may come from the graft donor. Here the sequenced sample was PBMCs, taken just over 42 days after intestinal transplant.

The DNA for the CDR3 is TGTGCCAGCAGCTTACATGCGGGGTTTGAGCAGTTCTTC. Its protein is CASSLHAGFEQFF. The chain uses TRBV7-3 and TRBJ2-1; D perhaps matches TRBD2 (6 bases). CDR1 SGHTA and CDR2 FQGTGA come from the germline V gene. This CDR3 is built from 13 residues. Trimming removed 2 bases from V and 9 bases from J, with 11 bases in between.